The 16 T cell receptor beta chains in this list originate from one sample, sequenced in a study of T cell responses to AZD1222 COVID-19 vaccine. The protocol was immunoSEQ multiplex PCR, while the TCRdb copy is restricted to in-frame clones and leaves out a portion. The table lists over 100,000 clones, 75% to 90% of them singletons. This specimen consisted of peripheral blood, obtained on day 0 of AZD1222 vaccination. All receptors come from an adult in good health.

This sequence joins TRBV5-4 and TRBJ2-1; tentatively, D is TRBD1 or TRBD2 (5 bases each). CDR3 size: 13 residues. In germline, CDR1 is SGHNT, CDR2 YYREEE (reference sequence). V lost 2 bases, J lost 6 bases, and 9 bases lay in between. The CDR3 spells CASSFRGVNEQFF. CDR3 DNA sequence: TGTGCCAGCAGCTTTCGAGGGGTCAATGAGCAGTTCTTC.

V usage is TRBV5-4 and J usage is TRBJ2-7, with TRBD1 matching over 8 bases. With V trimmed by 4 bases and J by 5 bases, 20 bases remained unmatched. CDR3 size: 18 residues. Looked up from germline, CDR1 is SGHNT and CDR2 is YYREEE (reference sequence). The CDR3 loop is CASSPAPGGRGRFHEQYF. The DNA for the CDR3 is TGTGCCAGCAGCCCTGCACCCGGGGGCAGGGGGCGCTTCCACGAGCAGTACTTC.

J is TRBJ1-3 and V is TRBV10-3, with TRBD1 matching over 7 bases. Per germline, CDR1 ENHRY and CDR2 SYGVKD. With 8 bases clipped from V and 1 base from J, the junction kept 5 bases outside the gene matches. This CDR3 is 14 amino acids long. In DNA form, the CDR3 reads TGTGCCATCCTTACACAGGGGTCTGGAAACACCATATATTTT. It yields the protein CAILTQGSGNTIYF.

The chain has TRBV5-5 and TRBJ1-5; D is possibly TRBD1 (5 bases). The CDR3 extends over 15 amino acids. Per germline, CDR1 SGHKS and CDR2 YYEKEE (reference sequence). Trimming removed 4 bases at V and 5 bases at J, with 16 bases between. CDR3 amino acids: CASSKLGVGDQPQHF. The CDR3 DNA follows: TGTGCCAGCAGCAAGTTAGGGGTAGGGGATCAGCCCCAGCATTTT.

There are a few counts of this clone. The rearrangement links TRBV7-8 to TRBJ2-7, with D perhaps matching TRBD2 (6 bases). The CDR3 contains 15 residues. Germline V lookup: CDR1 SGHVS, CDR2 FQNEAQ. The V end lost 2 bases, the J end lost 3 bases, and 14 bases lay between the germline ends. The DNA of the CDR3 is TGTGCCAGCAGCTTATGGCGGGACCCGAACTACGAGCAGTACTTC. The encoded protein is CASSLWRDPNYEQYF.

The CDR3: CASSPSGTRGYTF. The CDR3 DNA reads as TGTGCCAGCAGTCCCTCCGGGACCAGGGGCTACACCTTC. The V and J genes are TRBV7-9 and TRBJ1-2, with D maybe TRBD1 (5 bases). Trimming cost V 6 bases and J 8 bases, with 16 bases left between them. The germline V gene encodes CDR1 SEHNR and CDR2 FQNEAQ (reference sequence). The CDR3 runs to 13 residues.

The chain is built from TRBV15 and TRBJ1-1; the D gene is possibly TRBD1 (5 bases). The CDR3 contains 15 residues. Germline loops: CDR1 LNHNV, CDR2 YYDKDF (reference sequence). With 4 bases removed from V and 2 bases from J, the gap between germline ends came to 14 bases. The CDR3 here is CATSNRQRGNTEAFF. Here the CDR3 DNA reads TGTGCCACCAGCAATAGACAGCGCGGTAACACTGAAGCTTTCTTT.

This clone was seen only a few times. The chain has TRBV20-1 and TRBJ2-5; TRBD2 matches at 7 bases. V trimming: 3 bases; J trimming: 2 bases; junction bases outside the gene matches: 12. The CDR3 runs 16 residues. Germline V lookup: CDR1 DFQATT, CDR2 SNEGSKA (reference sequence). The CDR3 nucleotides read TGCAGTGCTAGTGGGTGGGAGGGAAAAGAGCAAGAGACCCAGTACTTC. Translation gives CSASGWEGKEQETQYF.

The gene calls are TRBV14 and TRBJ1-2; tentative D call: TRBD1 (5 bases). The CDR3 has 16 residues. CDR1 SGHDN and CDR2 FVKESK come from the germline V gene. V was shortened by 0 bases and J by 3 bases, with 14 bases between the two germline ends. CDR3 DNA: TGTGCCAGCAGCCAAGATCGGAGGGGCCGGGACTATGGCTACACCTTC. It translates to CASSQDRRGRDYGYTF.

This chain joins TRBV4-1 and TRBJ2-3, with a tentative D call TRBD2 (5 bases). Germline V gene lookup returns CDR1 MGHRA and CDR2 YSYEKL. V lost 3 bases, J lost 7 bases, and 17 bases lay in between. This CDR3 contains 15 residues. Here the CDR3 DNA reads TGCGCCAGCAGCCACCCCACGACCGGGGTTTATACGCAGTATTTT. Protein product: CASSHPTTGVYTQYF.

The rearrangement links TRBV20-1 to TRBJ2-3; D is unclear. Germline lookup yields CDR1 DFQATT and CDR2 SNEGSKA (reference sequence). Trimming removed 7 bases at V and 6 bases at J, with 11 bases between. This CDR3 is 11 amino acids long. CDR3 protein: CSGRSSDTQYF. DNA of the CDR3: TGCAGTGGCCGTTCGTCCGATACGCAGTATTTT.

The V call is TRBV30, the J call TRBJ1-1, with TRBD1 matching over 9 bases. Per germline, CDR1 GTSNPN and CDR2 SVGIG (reference sequence). V lost 1 base to trimming and J lost 0 bases; unmatched junction nucleotides: 3. CDR3 length: 15 amino acids. The CDR3 DNA sequence: TGTGCCTGGAGTGGAGGGACAGGGATGAACACTGAAGCTTTCTTT. Translating it yields CAWSGGTGMNTEAFF.

The V call is TRBV7-2, the J call TRBJ1-1, with TRBD1 identical over 7 bases. Trimming at V came to 6 bases and at J to 2 bases, leaving 9 bases not matched to a gene. CDR1 is SGHTA and CDR2 is FQGNSA in the germline V gene. There are 15 residues in the CDR3. CDR3 DNA: TGTGCCAGCAGACCACATCAGGGGGAAAACACTGAAGCTTTCTTT. Protein sequence: CASRPHQGENTEAFF.

The chain couples TRBV13 to TRBJ2-2, with D maybe TRBD2 (5 bases). Per germline, CDR1 PRHDT and CDR2 FYEKMQ (reference sequence). V was shortened by 8 bases and J by 6 bases, with 16 bases between the two germline ends. The CDR3 is 14 amino acids. CDR3 residues: CASSELGISGELFF. The CDR3, as DNA: TGTGCCAGCTCCGAACTAGGTATATCCGGGGAGCTGTTTTTT.

V usage is TRBV7-9 and J usage is TRBJ1-2, with 7 positions matching TRBD1. This CDR3 is 11 amino acids long. Germline CDR1 and CDR2: SEHNR and FQNEAQ (reference sequence). The V and J ends lost 5 bases and 12 bases, in that order; junction bases with no gene match: 6. CDR3 DNA sequence: TGTGCCAGCAGCCAGGGGGAGGCCGACACCTTC. It specifies CASSQGEADTF.

This chain joins TRBV28 and TRBJ1-1; D gene uncertain. Trimming pared 3 bases from V and 1 base from J, leaving 9 bases between. In germline, CDR1 is MDHEN, CDR2 SYDVKM. The CDR3 sequence is 14 residues long. DNA of the CDR3: TGTGCCAGCAGTTTGGTCGGCGGGAACACTGAAGCTTTCTTT. Translated, it gives CASSLVGGNTEAFF.